The present entry profiles one TCR beta chain with its context. Its antigen remains unknown. This sample was taken from a study of cytomegalovirus exposure and HLA in healthy donors. Study context: In terms of ancestry, the Caucasian-associated cluster contained more than 65% of the roughly 400 genotyped donors. Study-level findings and limits: Using the classifier, cytomegalovirus status was reportedly diagnosed with high specificity and sensitivity. V- and J-gene trimming of TCR beta was linked (in a later analysis) to a missense DCLRE1C variant. There were 150 or so TCR beta chains listed as cytomegalovirus-associated.

The PCR ran on 60 Vbeta and 13 Jbeta primers. Clones were sequenced by immunoSEQ multiplex PCR, and TCRdb holds only the in-frame ones, with some missing. This repertoire shows about 150,000 clones, about 68% found once; its top ten account for 2.1%. With 7 bases clipped from V and 7 bases from J, the junction kept 10 bases outside the gene matches. The CDR3 loop spans 14 amino acids. Looked up from germline, CDR1 is SNHLY and CDR2 is FYNNEI. The source of this sequence is a man under 40 in good health and CMV-seronegative. Sequencing was performed on PBMCs. The chain uses TRBV2 and TRBJ2-7, with 10 bases identical to TRBD1. The CDR3 DNA sequence: TGTGCCAGCACAACCAGGGACAGGGGTGGGGAGCAGTACTTC. Encoded protein: CASTTRDRGGEQYF.